Each of the 8 T cell receptor beta chains below was sequenced from the same sample in a study of Graves' ophthalmopathy and Graves' hyperthyroidism (dated by TCRdb to the late 2010s). TCRdb records Illumina HiSeq 2000 as the sequencer. TCR beta CDR3 regions were amplified from RNA transcripts for repertoire sequencing. A first-round RT-PCR used HTBI primers with the Qiagen OneStep RT-PCR kit, followed by a second-round multiplex PCR, size selection and purification. TCRdb itself trimmed the public reads at Q25 with fastp, ran MiXCR and retained productive beta chains. Rows are combined by CDR3 protein, so each entry shows the most common genes and DNA. For this sample the table gives about 380,000 distinct CDR3 sequences, of which approximately 15% were detected only once. The ten largest clonotypes hold 5.5% to 7% of the sample. The specimen was peripheral blood. These receptors were collected from a woman between 18 and 29 years old with stable Graves' hyperthyroidism. Donor details come from another sample of the same person, matched by shared clones.

This clonotype has at least ten counts. The rearrangement links TRBV5-1 to TRBJ1-1; no definite D call. The CDR3 spans 14 residues. CDR1 SGHRS and CDR2 YFSETQ come from the germline V gene. V was trimmed by 1 base and J by 1 base, leaving 8 bases between them. CDR3 protein: CASSLSWTNTEAFF. The CDR3 bases are TGCGCCAGCAGCTTGTCGTGGACGAACACTGAAGCTTTCTTT.

Ten or more counts support this clonotype. The V gene is TRBV20-1, the J gene TRBJ1-5; D possibly corresponds to TRBD1 (5 bases). The length of the CDR3 is 14 residues. Trimming pared 5 bases from V and 5 bases from J, leaving 16 bases between. CDR1 and CDR2 from the germline V gene are DFQATT and SNEGSKA (reference sequence). The CDR3 loop reads CSASGRGIDQPQHF. The CDR3 nucleotides read TGCAGTGCTTCCGGACGGGGGATAGATCAGCCCCAGCATTTT.

This clonotype was picked up many times. The CDR3 region has the DNA TGTGCCAGTCAGGAGGTCTCGGGACAATACCAATCCCAAGCTTTCTTT. It yields the protein CASQEVSGQYQSQAFF. The rearrangement uses TRBV19 and TRBJ1-1, with D perhaps matching TRBD1 (6 bases). Between the trimmed V and J ends, which lost 8 bases and 9 bases, there was a span of 28 bases. The CDR3 runs to 16 residues. Germline-derived CDR1 and CDR2 are LNHDA and SQIVND (reference sequence).

This clonotype was observed many times. The rearrangement links TRBV7-2 to TRBJ2-4; D uncertain. The germline CDR1 and CDR2 sequences are SGHTA and FQGNSA. V dropped 4 bases and J dropped 4 bases, with 8 bases sitting between them. This CDR3 contains 13 residues. CDR3 sequence reads: CASSSMDKNIQYF. The CDR3 DNA follows: TGTGCCAGCAGCTCGATGGATAAAAACATTCAGTACTTC.

In this sample, this clonotype turned up a few times. The chain employs TRBV10-2 and TRBJ2-4; 8 bases match TRBD1. Looked up from germline, CDR1 is WSHSY and CDR2 is SAAADI. The V segment lost 8 bases and the J segment 1 base; nucleotides outside the gene matches: 19. The CDR3 length is 19 residues. CDR3: CASGSVGRGRGLAKNIQYF. The CDR3 DNA reads as TGCGCCAGCGGATCGGTAGGCAGGGGGCGAGGTTTGGCCAAAAACATTCAGTACTTC.

This clonotype has a count of ten or more. The chain recombines TRBV27 with TRBJ2-5; 9 nucleotides line up with TRBD1. The CDR3 totals 14 residues. The germline gives CDR1 MNHEY, CDR2 SMNVEV (reference sequence). J lost 5 bases, V lost 5 bases, and 6 bases had no gene match. CDR3 protein: CASSPNRGQETQYF. The CDR3 DNA reads TGTGCCAGCAGTCCAAACAGGGGGCAGGAGACCCAGTACTTC.

This clonotype was counted a few times. This chain joins TRBV29-1 and TRBJ2-7; a weak D match, TRBD2 (6 bases). CDR1 is SQVTM, CDR2 ANQGSEA, per germline. Trimming removed 1 base from V and 1 base from J, with 17 bases in between. The CDR3 loop spans 16 amino acids. CDR3: CSVEVWEADGSYEQYF. DNA of the CDR3: TGCAGCGTTGAAGTCTGGGAGGCGGATGGGTCCTACGAGCAGTACTTC.

This clonotype occurred many times. The genes are TRBV19 and TRBJ1-6, with 7 nucleotides matching TRBD1. Germline V CDR1 and CDR2: LNHDA, SQIVND (reference sequence). The CDR3 covers 14 residues. The trim removed 7 bases at V and 9 bases at J, leaving 9 bases unmatched. The CDR3 DNA is TGTGCCAGTACGGAGGGGGCGCCGGGTTCACCCCTCCACTTT. This encodes CASTEGAPGSPLHF.